The 7 T cell receptor beta chains in this list originate from one sample, sequenced in a study of cytomegalovirus exposure and HLA in healthy donors. The PCR ran on 60 Vbeta and 13 Jbeta primers. Sequenced by immunoSEQ multiplex PCR; TCRdb stores in-frame clones only, minus some. The table has about 150,000 clones, 74% seen once. The sequenced sample consisted of PBMCs. The source is a man aged 25 to 40 in good health and CMV-seronegative.

The chain is built from TRBV10-2 and TRBJ1-5; 7 bases match TRBD1. There are 14 residues in the CDR3. V lost 0 bases, J lost 5 bases, and 1 base stayed unmatched. Looked up from germline, CDR1 is WSHSY and CDR2 is SAAADI. The CDR3 region has the DNA TGCGCCAGCAGTGAGTCTCAGGGGGATCAGCCCCAGCATTTT. Translating it yields CASSESQGDQPQHF.

The chain links TRBV7-9 to TRBJ2-5, with TRBD1 matching over 7 bases. This CDR3 comprises 15 residues. V shed 6 bases and J 3 bases; nucleotides not matched to a gene: 10. Germline V gives CDR1 SEHNR, CDR2 FQNEAQ (reference sequence). The CDR3 loop is CASRVSYRGKETQYF. In nucleotides, the CDR3 is TGTGCCAGCAGAGTTTCGTACAGGGGAAAAGAGACCCAGTACTTC.

This clone has a single count. The rearrangement uses TRBV18 and TRBJ2-3; TRBD2 is a possible D gene (5 bases). V was trimmed by 3 bases and J by 4 bases, leaving 14 bases between them. CDR3 length equals 15 residues. CDR1 is KGHSH, CDR2 LQKENI, per germline. This CDR3 is CASSPLTGLPDTQYF. CDR3 in DNA: TGTGCCAGCTCACCCCTAACTGGACTTCCAGATACGCAGTATTTT.

Comment on this clone: One end of the junction does not line up with germline, which may come from a read error. The chain couples TRBV7-9 to TRBJ1-5, with TRBD1 matching 7 bases. CDR3 length: 13 residues. From germline, CDR1 is SEHNR and CDR2 FQNEAQ (reference sequence). CDR3 region: CASSRQGNQPQNF. The CDR3 DNA reads TGTGCCAGCAGCAGACAGGGAAATCAGCCCCAGAATTTT.

This chain uses TRBV30 with TRBJ2-3; tentatively, D is TRBD2 (6 bases). The CDR3 is 14 residues long. Germline V gene lookup returns CDR1 GTSNPN and CDR2 SVGIG (reference sequence). The V gene lost 4 bases and the J gene lost 4 bases, with 15 bases spanning the gap. The CDR3 loop is CAWKLGGDADTQYF. DNA for the CDR3: TGTGCCTGGAAGTTGGGCGGGGACGCAGATACGCAGTATTTT.

The V and J genes are TRBV5-4 and TRBJ1-1; the match to TRBD1 covers 8 bases. This CDR3 region has 15 residues. In germline, CDR1 is SGHNT, CDR2 YYREEE (reference sequence). The trim removed 4 bases at V and 6 bases at J, leaving 11 bases unmatched. The chain's CDR3 is CASSPSGQDSSEAFF. The CDR3 coding sequence is TGTGCCAGCAGCCCCTCGGGACAGGACTCTTCTGAAGCTTTCTTT.

V usage is TRBV9 and J usage is TRBJ2-7, with 8 nucleotides matching TRBD2. V gave up 5 bases and J gave up 0 bases; unmatched junction bases: 16. This CDR3 contains 18 residues. Looked up from germline, CDR1 is SGDLS and CDR2 is YYNGEE. CDR3 loop: CASSKREGSGRSSYEQYF. CDR3 nucleotides: TGTGCCAGCAGTAAACGGGAGGGCAGTGGACGATCCTCCTACGAGCAGTACTTC.